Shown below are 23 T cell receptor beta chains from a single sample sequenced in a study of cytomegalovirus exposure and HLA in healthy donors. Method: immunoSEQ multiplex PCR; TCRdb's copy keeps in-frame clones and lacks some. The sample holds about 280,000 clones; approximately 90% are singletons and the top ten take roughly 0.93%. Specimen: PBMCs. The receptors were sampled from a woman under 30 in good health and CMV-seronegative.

The CDR3 sequence: CASSPRTGTPSNQPQHF. The CDR3 DNA sequence: TGCGCCAGCAGCCCGCGGACCGGGACACCAAGCAATCAGCCCCAGCATTTT. This chain connects TRBV4-1 to TRBJ1-5; possible D gene TRBD1, 6 bases. CDR3 length: 17 residues. V lost 4 bases and J 1 base, leaving 17 bases between the germline ends. Germline-derived CDR1 and CDR2 are MGHRA and YSYEKL.

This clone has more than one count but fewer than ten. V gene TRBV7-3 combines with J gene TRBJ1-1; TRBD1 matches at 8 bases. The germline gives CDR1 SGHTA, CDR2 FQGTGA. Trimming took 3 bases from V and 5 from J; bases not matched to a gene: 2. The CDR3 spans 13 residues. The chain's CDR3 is CASSLRQGTEAFF. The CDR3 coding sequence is TGTGCCAGCAGCTTGAGACAGGGGACTGAAGCTTTCTTT.

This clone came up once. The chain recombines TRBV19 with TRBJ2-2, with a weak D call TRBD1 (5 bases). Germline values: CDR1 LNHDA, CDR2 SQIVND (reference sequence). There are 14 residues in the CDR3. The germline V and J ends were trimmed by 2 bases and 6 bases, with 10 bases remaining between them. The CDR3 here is CASSIQGRAGELFF. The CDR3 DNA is TGTGCCAGTAGTATACAGGGAAGGGCCGGGGAGCTGTTTTTT.

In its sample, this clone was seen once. CDR3 amino acids: CASSPRVYQPQHF. As DNA, the CDR3 is TGTGCCAGCAGTCCCAGGGTTTATCAGCCCCAGCATTTT. The chain recombines TRBV6-5 with TRBJ1-5; D is possibly TRBD1 (5 bases). Trimming cost V 5 bases and J 5 bases, with 10 bases left between them. This CDR3 has 13 amino acids. The germline gives CDR1 MNHEY, CDR2 SVGAGI.

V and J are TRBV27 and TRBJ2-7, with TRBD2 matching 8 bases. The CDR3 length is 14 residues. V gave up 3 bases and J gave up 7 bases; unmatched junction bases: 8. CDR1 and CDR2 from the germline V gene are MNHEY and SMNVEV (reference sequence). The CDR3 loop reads CASSFLGRAREQYF. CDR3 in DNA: TGTGCCAGCAGTTTTCTCGGGAGGGCCAGAGAGCAGTACTTC.

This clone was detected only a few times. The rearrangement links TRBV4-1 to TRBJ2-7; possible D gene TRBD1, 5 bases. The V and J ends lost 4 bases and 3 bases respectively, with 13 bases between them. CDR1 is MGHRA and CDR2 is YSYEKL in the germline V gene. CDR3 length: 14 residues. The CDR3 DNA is TGCGCCAGCAGCCCTCGACAGACAGACTACGAGCAGTACTTC. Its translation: CASSPRQTDYEQYF.

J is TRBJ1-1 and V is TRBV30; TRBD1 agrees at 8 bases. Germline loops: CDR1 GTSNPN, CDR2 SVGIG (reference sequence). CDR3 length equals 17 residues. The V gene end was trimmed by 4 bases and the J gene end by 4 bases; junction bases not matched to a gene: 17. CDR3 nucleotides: TGTGCCTGGACCCGCGCAGGGGGCAGGGGAAAGGGCACTGAAGCTTTCTTT. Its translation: CAWTRAGGRGKGTEAFF.

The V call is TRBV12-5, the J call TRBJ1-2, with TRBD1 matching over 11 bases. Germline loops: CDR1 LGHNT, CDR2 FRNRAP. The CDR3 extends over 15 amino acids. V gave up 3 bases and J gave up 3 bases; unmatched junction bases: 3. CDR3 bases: TGTGCTAGTGGTTTAGGACAGGGGGCTTACTATGGCTACACCTTC. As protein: CASGLGQGAYYGYTF.

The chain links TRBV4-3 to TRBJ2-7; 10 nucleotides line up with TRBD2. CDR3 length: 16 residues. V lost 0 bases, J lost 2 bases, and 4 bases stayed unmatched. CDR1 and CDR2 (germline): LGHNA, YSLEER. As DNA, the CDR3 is TGCGCCAGCAGCCAAGATTCTAGCGGGGGACCCTACGAGCAGTACTTC. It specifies CASSQDSSGGPYEQYF.

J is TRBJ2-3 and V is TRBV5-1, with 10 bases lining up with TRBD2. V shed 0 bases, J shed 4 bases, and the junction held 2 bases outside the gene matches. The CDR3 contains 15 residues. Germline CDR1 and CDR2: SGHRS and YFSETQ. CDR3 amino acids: CASSLGTSGSDTQYF. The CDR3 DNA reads TGCGCCAGCAGCTTGGGGACTAGCGGATCAGATACGCAGTATTTT.

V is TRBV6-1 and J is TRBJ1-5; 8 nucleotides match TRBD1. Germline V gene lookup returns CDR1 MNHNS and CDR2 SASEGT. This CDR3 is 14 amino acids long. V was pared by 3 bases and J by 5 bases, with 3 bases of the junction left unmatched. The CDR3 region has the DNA TGTGCCAGCAGTGACCCAGGGGGCTATCAGCCCCAGCATTTT. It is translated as CASSDPGGYQPQHF.

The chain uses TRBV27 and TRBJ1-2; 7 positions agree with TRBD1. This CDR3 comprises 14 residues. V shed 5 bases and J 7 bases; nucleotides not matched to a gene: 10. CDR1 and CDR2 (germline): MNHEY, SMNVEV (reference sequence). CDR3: CASSPGGGGFGYTF. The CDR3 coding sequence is TGTGCCAGCAGTCCCGGCGGAGGGGGCTTTGGCTACACCTTC.

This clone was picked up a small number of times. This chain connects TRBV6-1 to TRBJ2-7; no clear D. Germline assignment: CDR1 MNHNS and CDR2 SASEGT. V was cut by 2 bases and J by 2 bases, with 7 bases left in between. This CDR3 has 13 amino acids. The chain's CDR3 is CASSERLAYEQYF. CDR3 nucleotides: TGTGCCAGCAGTGAAAGGCTAGCCTACGAGCAGTACTTC.

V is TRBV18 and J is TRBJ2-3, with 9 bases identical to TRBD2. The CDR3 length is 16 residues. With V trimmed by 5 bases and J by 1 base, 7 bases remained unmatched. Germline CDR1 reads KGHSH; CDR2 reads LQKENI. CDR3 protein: CASSTRLAVGTDTQYF. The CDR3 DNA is TGTGCCAGCTCAACTCGACTAGCGGTGGGCACAGATACGCAGTATTTT.

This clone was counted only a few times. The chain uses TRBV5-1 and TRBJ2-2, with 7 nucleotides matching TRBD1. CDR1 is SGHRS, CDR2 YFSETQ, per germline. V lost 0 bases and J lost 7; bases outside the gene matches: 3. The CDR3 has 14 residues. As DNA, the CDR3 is TGCGCCAGCAGCTTGGGACAGGGCGGCGGGGAGCTGTTTTTT. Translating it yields CASSLGQGGGELFF. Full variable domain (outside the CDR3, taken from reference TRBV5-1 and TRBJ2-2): KAGVTQTPRYLIKTRGQQVTLSCSPISGHRSVSWYQQTPGQGLQFLFEYFSETQRNKGNFPGRFSGRQFSNSRSEMNVSTLELGDSALYLCASSLGQGGGELFFGEGSRLTVL.

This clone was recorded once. The CDR3 reads CASSLDREGRVYEQYF. As DNA, the CDR3 is TGCGCCAGCAGCTTGGATAGGGAGGGCAGAGTCTACGAGCAGTACTTC. This chain uses TRBV5-1 with TRBJ2-7; 7 positions agree with TRBD2. With V trimmed by 0 bases and J by 3 bases, 9 bases remained unmatched. This CDR3 is built from 16 residues. Germline values: CDR1 SGHRS, CDR2 YFSETQ.

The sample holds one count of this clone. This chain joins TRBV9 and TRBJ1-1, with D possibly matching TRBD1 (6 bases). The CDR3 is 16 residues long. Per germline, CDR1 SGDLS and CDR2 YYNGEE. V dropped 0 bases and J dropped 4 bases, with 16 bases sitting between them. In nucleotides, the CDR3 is TGTGCCAGCAGCGTAGCTCCAGGGGCGGTTGGCACTGAAGCTTTCTTT. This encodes CASSVAPGAVGTEAFF.

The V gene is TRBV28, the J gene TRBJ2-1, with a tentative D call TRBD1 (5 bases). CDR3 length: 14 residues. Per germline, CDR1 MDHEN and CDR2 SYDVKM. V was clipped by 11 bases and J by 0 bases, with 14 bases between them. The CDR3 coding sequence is TGTGCCGGGGCCCCTACTTCCTCCTACAATGAGCAGTTCTTC. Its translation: CAGAPTSSYNEQFF.

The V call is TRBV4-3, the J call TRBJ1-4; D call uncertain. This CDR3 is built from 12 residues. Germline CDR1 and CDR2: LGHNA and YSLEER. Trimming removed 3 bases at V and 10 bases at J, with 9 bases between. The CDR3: CASSQSPGKLFF. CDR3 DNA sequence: TGCGCCAGCAGCCAGTCCCCGGGAAAACTGTTTTTT.

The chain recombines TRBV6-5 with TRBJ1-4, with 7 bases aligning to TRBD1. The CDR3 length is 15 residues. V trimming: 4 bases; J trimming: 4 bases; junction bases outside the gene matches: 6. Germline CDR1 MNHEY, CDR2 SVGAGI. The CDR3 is CASSLGDSRNEKLFF. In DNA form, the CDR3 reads TGTGCCAGCAGTTTGGGGGACAGTCGTAATGAAAAACTGTTTTTT.

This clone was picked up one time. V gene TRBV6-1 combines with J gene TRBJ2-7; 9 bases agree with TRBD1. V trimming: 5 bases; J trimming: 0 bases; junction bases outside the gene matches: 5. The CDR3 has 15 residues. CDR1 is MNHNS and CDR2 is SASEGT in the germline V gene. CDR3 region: CASSWDRALSYEQYF. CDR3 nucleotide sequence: TGTGCCAGCAGTTGGGACAGGGCCCTCTCCTACGAGCAGTACTTC.

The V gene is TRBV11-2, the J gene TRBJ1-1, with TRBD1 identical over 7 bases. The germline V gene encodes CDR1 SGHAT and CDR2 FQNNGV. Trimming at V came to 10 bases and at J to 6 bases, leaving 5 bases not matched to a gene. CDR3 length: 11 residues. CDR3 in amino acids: CAIRDSAEAFF. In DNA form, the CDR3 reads TGTGCCATACGGGACAGCGCTGAAGCTTTCTTT.

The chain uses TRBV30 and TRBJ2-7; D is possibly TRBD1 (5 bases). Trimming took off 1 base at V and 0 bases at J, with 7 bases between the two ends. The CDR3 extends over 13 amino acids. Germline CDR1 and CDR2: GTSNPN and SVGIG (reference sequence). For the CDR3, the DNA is TGTGCCTGGAGTGGAGACAGCTCCTACGAGCAGTACTTC. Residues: CAWSGDSSYEQYF.